Sequencing of this TCR beta chain was carried out in a study of neurological immune-mediated disorders. Study-wide results and limits: The greatest TCR clonal expansion appeared in HTLV-1-associated myelopathy and the smallest, falling below healthy controls, in multiple sclerosis. No CDR3 amino acid sequences were shared by expanded clones across subjects, suggesting private repertoires in all groups.

TCRdb re-analysed the 5' RACE reads in MiXCR, keeping a single row per CDR3 protein. This repertoire shows 59,000 or so distinct CDR3 sequences, about 13% found once; its top ten account for about 10%. This clonotype has a handful of counts. Antigen unknown. CDR1 and CDR2 from the germline V gene are SGHTA and FQGTGA. Trimming at V came to 5 bases and at J to 7 bases, leaving 18 bases not matched to a gene. This CDR3 contains 19 residues. This receptor was taken from a woman aged 55 to 70 with HTLV-1-associated myelopathy (HAM/TSP). The gene calls are TRBV7-3 and TRBJ2-1; 12 nucleotides line up with TRBD2. The specimen was PBMCs. The CDR3 region is CASSERGLAGPPGLNEQFF. The CDR3 DNA reads TGTGCCAGCAGCGAAAGGGGACTAGCGGGTCCCCCGGGTTTGAATGAGCAGTTCTTC.